The 2 T cell receptor beta chains reported below all come from one sample, sequenced in a study of a mutant IDH1 vaccine in newly diagnosed glioma. Generated by immunoSEQ multiplex PCR, the TCRdb table keeps only in-frame clones and is missing some. The sample shows nearly 55,000 clones, approximately 82% of them seen only once. No antigen has been identified for these receptors. Time point described: week 5, during vaccination. All doses held 300 ug of mutant IDH1 20-mer peptide, with topical imiquimod. Specimen: PBMCs, collected from a glioma patient whose treatment included an IDH1 peptide vaccine. The receptors come from a man aged 30-40 years with glioma.

The V and J genes are TRBV2 and TRBJ2-7, with D hard to call. This CDR3 is built from 15 residues. Germline V gene sequence: CDR1 SNHLY, CDR2 FYNNEI. The ends were cut back, 6 bases at V and 6 bases at J, with 21 bases in the middle. The CDR3, as DNA: TGTGCCAGCAGCCAAACCCCCGACCGCACTATCGAGCAGTACTTC. It is translated as CASSQTPDRTIEQYF.

The sample holds a few counts of this clone. The chain links TRBV2 to TRBJ1-1; D is perhaps TRBD1 (5 bases). CDR1 and CDR2 (germline): SNHLY, FYNNEI. Trimming cost V 10 bases and J 4 bases, with 10 bases left between them. There are 11 residues in the CDR3. CDR3: CATLGRTEAFF. Here the CDR3 DNA reads TGTGCCACTCTGGGGCGCACTGAAGCTTTCTTT.